The rows below give T cell receptor beta chains drawn from one sample of a study of early T cells in non-severe SARS-CoV-2 infection. TCRdb re-analysed the 5' RACE reads in MiXCR, keeping a single row per CDR3 protein. The data show 32,000 or so distinct CDR3 sequences, with over 9% seen just once and roughly an eighth held by the top ten. The source material was whole blood. The source of these receptors is an adult who was a healthcare worker with PCR-confirmed SARS-CoV-2 infection or an uninfected control (not recorded which). Both conserved end residues are part of each CDR3. Fields, in order: CDR3 length, V gene, D gene, CDR3 protein. A D gene is named only where the DNA matches it firmly.

13	TRBV11-2	NA	CASSSATNEKLFF
14	TRBV2	TRBD1	CASNTGGAGEKLFF
13	TRBV29-1	NA	CSVGGYRGYEQYF
13	TRBV11-2	NA	CASSLESGAGQFF
12	TRBV20-1	NA	CSGRQRQETQYF
15	TRBV7-6	NA	CASSPRTESYNEQFF
12	TRBV20-1	TRBD2	CSERGPSGEQYF
13	TRBV2	NA	CASQGRTINIQYF
14	TRBV5-1	NA	CASSFGEGDTEAFF
13	TRBV12-3/TRBV12-4	TRBD2	CASAGVNSYEQYF
17	TRBV5-4	TRBD1	CASSSAGQRSSRNTIYF
14	TRBV29-1	TRBD2	CSVEPAGVQETQYF
12	TRBV20-1	NA	CSARDMRDEQFF
15	TRBV12-3/TRBV12-4	NA	CASSLGRGIQETQYF
11	TRBV6-6	TRBD2	CASTLGGLQYF
12	TRBV30	NA	CAWSPEGDTQYF
16	TRBV7-2	TRBD1	CASSLGVDRGRYEQYF
13	TRBV12-3/TRBV12-4	NA	CASSYDRTDTQYF
14	TRBV11-2	NA	CASSLGAGIYEQYF
18	TRBV12-3/TRBV12-4	NA	CASSFESFGGPFQETHYF
15	TRBV7-2	TRBD1	CASRGWTGDSYEQYF
15	TRBV7-9	NA	CASSLVEGDQETQYF